A single sample is the source of the 25 T cell receptor beta chains below, sequenced in a study of radiotherapy plus CTLA-4 blockade in lung cancer listed by TCRdb under 2018. Libraries came from the immunoSEQ multiplex PCR assay. The immuneACCESS repertoire file appears here via TCRdb, limited to in-frame rearrangements. These files lack a portion of the clones; in checked studies, under half of the deficit traces to unresolved V genes, and the cause of the others is not known. Across this sample there are 60,000 to 70,000 clones, with around three quarters seen only once. Clones ranked in the top ten supply roughly a tenth of the sample. The source was peripheral blood, collected from a patient treated with radiotherapy plus ipilimumab. The receptors here all came from a human donor with non-small cell lung cancer who had a complete response to radiotherapy plus ipilimumab.

This clone was recorded a few times. V usage is TRBV12-5 and J usage is TRBJ2-1, with TRBD2 identical over 9 bases. Trimming at V came to 2 bases and at J to 3 bases, leaving 14 bases not matched to a gene. Germline-derived CDR1 and CDR2 are LGHNT and FRNRAP. CDR3 size: 19 residues. The CDR3 nucleotides are TGTGCTAGTGGTTTGTTAGGGGGAATCCTAGCGGGGATCTACAATGAGCAGTTCTTC. Encoded protein: CASGLLGGILAGIYNEQFF.

V is TRBV7-2 and J is TRBJ2-1, with TRBD1 identical over 7 bases. CDR1 is SGHTA and CDR2 is FQGNSA in the germline V gene. Trimming cost V 4 bases and J 5 bases; bases outside gene matches: 8. The CDR3 extends over 15 amino acids. CDR3 DNA sequence: TGTGCCAGCAGCTCCACCGCACAGGGGAACAATGAGCAGTTCTTC. It encodes CASSSTAQGNNEQFF.

The chain joins TRBV6-1 to TRBJ1-1, with D perhaps TRBD1 (5 bases). The germline V gene has CDR1 MNHNS and CDR2 SASEGT. V was shortened by 8 bases and J by 3 bases, with 13 bases between the two germline ends. The CDR3 extends over 13 amino acids. The CDR3 region has the DNA TGTGCCAGCTTTAGGGGTCAAGACACTGAAGCTTTCTTT. This codes for CASFRGQDTEAFF.

V and J are TRBV9 and TRBJ1-3; D not resolved. V was clipped by 3 bases and J by 0 bases, with 7 bases between them. The germline V gene encodes CDR1 SGDLS and CDR2 YYNGEE. This CDR3 contains 14 residues. The DNA of the CDR3 is TGTGCCAGCAGCGGCCGGGGCTCTGGAAACACCATATATTTT. As protein: CASSGRGSGNTIYF.

This chain connects TRBV4-1 to TRBJ2-6, with D perhaps given as TRBD1 or TRBD2 (6 bases each). The germline CDR1 and CDR2 sequences are MGHRA and YSYEKL. Trimming shortened V by 0 bases and J by 0 bases, and 15 bases separated the two germline ends. This CDR3 contains 19 residues. CDR3 loop: CASSQDRETGRSGANVLTF. CDR3 coding DNA: TGCGCCAGCAGCCAAGATCGGGAGACAGGACGCTCTGGGGCCAACGTCCTGACTTTC.

The chain uses TRBV29-1 and TRBJ1-4; 9 positions match TRBD1. The CDR3 extends over 14 amino acids. Germline-derived CDR1 and CDR2 are SQVTM and ANQGSEA. Losses at the gene ends were 4 bases for V and 8 bases for J; bases not matched to a gene: 8. Here the CDR3 reads CSVGLTGGREKLFF. CDR3 DNA sequence: TGCAGCGTTGGATTAACAGGGGGCAGGGAAAAACTGTTTTTT. The complete variable domain, with remaining parts taken from reference TRBV29-1 and TRBJ1-4, reads SAVISQKPSRDICQRGTSLTIQCQVDSQVTMMFWYRQQPGQSLTLIATANQGSEATYESGFVIDKFPISRPNLTFSTLTVSNMSPEDSSIYLCSVGLTGGREKLFFGSGTQLSVL.

The gene calls are TRBV7-8 and TRBJ1-3; D ambiguous. There are 14 residues in the CDR3. The V gene's germline CDR1 is SGHVS and CDR2 FQNEAQ. Trimming shortened V by 4 bases and J by 4 bases, and 11 bases separated the two germline ends. The CDR3 sequence: CASSSQPWGNTIYF. CDR3 nucleotides: TGTGCCAGCAGCTCCCAGCCTTGGGGAAACACCATATATTTT.

V gene TRBV7-6 combines with J gene TRBJ1-4; D uncertain. Germline CDR1 is SGHVS and CDR2 is FNYEAQ. This CDR3 region has 14 residues. Trimming cost V 1 base and J 8 bases, with 11 bases left between them. CDR3 bases: TGTGCCAGCAGCTTAGAGCGGGCGGGGGAAAAACTGTTTTTT. Translated, it gives CASSLERAGEKLFF.

The chain carries TRBV5-1 and TRBJ2-5; 8 bases are a match to TRBD2. The germline V gene encodes CDR1 SGHRS and CDR2 YFSETQ. Trimming at V came to 7 bases and at J to 1 base, leaving 9 bases not matched to a gene. The CDR3 runs to 15 residues. The CDR3 here is CASESGGGPQETQYF. In DNA, the CDR3 is TGCGCCAGCGAGTCTGGCGGGGGGCCCCAAGAGACCCAGTACTTC.

The genes are TRBV18 and TRBJ2-2, with no clear D. Trimming left V 2 bases short and J 7 bases short, with 17 bases between. This CDR3 comprises 16 residues. From germline, CDR1 is KGHSH and CDR2 LQKENI. CDR3 sequence (DNA): TGTGCCAGCTCACCAAACCCCCGGGTCGTGGTCGGGGAGCTGTTTTTT. Its protein is CASSPNPRVVVGELFF.

This clone was detected only a few times. This chain joins TRBV5-4 and TRBJ2-1; 7 bases are shared with TRBD2. In germline, CDR1 is SGHNT, CDR2 YYREEE (reference sequence). The V gene end was trimmed by 0 bases and the J gene end by 9 bases; junction bases not matched to a gene: 9. The CDR3 loop spans 15 amino acids. The CDR3 sequence is CASSLESGTAREQFF. DNA of the CDR3: TGTGCCAGCAGCTTGGAGAGCGGGACGGCTCGTGAGCAGTTCTTC.

The chain recombines TRBV27 with TRBJ1-1; D might be TRBD1 (5 bases). The CDR3 totals 14 residues. The V gene lost 2 bases and the J gene lost 3 bases, with 10 bases spanning the gap. The V gene's germline CDR1 is MNHEY and CDR2 SMNVEV (reference sequence). CDR3 amino acids: CASSLIGGYTEAFF. CDR3 nucleotides: TGTGCCAGCAGTTTAATCGGGGGTTACACTGAAGCTTTCTTT.

V gene TRBV27 combines with J gene TRBJ2-1; the match to TRBD1 covers 10 bases. After removal of 5 bases from V and 5 bases from J, the junction contained 6 bases not matched to a gene. Per the germline V gene, CDR1 is MNHEY and CDR2 is SMNVEV (reference sequence). The CDR3 runs 15 residues. CDR3 residues: CASSAPGQGHNEQFF. CDR3 bases: TGTGCCAGCAGTGCCCCGGGACAGGGGCACAATGAGCAGTTCTTC.

This clone occurred a few times. The rearrangement links TRBV7-9 to TRBJ2-5; D ambiguous. The CDR3 length is 11 residues. Trimming took 5 bases from V and 5 from J, leaving 6 bases between them. Germline CDR1 reads SEHNR; CDR2 reads FQNEAQ (reference sequence). CDR3: CASSPFETQYF. DNA for the CDR3: TGTGCCAGCAGCCCATTTGAGACCCAGTACTTC.

The rearrangement links TRBV7-2 to TRBJ1-1; tentative D call: TRBD1 (5 bases). Between the trimmed V and J ends, which lost 2 bases and 4 bases, there was a span of 17 bases. Germline lookup yields CDR1 SGHTA and CDR2 FQGNSA. The CDR3 extends over 16 amino acids. The CDR3 sequence is CASSLRGGWGSTEAFF. The CDR3, as DNA: TGTGCCAGCAGCTTACGCGGGGGTTGGGGTAGCACTGAAGCTTTCTTT.

V is TRBV15 and J is TRBJ1-4; D uncertain. V lost 5 bases to trimming and J lost 6 bases, with 16 bases between them. Germline V gene data show CDR1 as LNHNV and CDR2 as YYDKDF (reference sequence). This CDR3 comprises 15 residues. CDR3 coding DNA: TGTGCCACCAGCCTCCAGACGGTAGAGCATGAAAAACTGTTTTTT. This translates into CATSLQTVEHEKLFF.

V is TRBV27 and J is TRBJ1-5; D unresolved. The CDR3 sequence is 14 residues long. CDR1 and CDR2 from the germline V gene are MNHEY and SMNVEV (reference sequence). The V end was cut by 3 bases, the J end by 3 bases, with 9 bases between. This chain's CDR3 is CASSLPGSNQPQHF. CDR3 DNA: TGTGCCAGCAGTTTGCCAGGCTCCAATCAGCCCCAGCATTTT.

V gene TRBV5-1 combines with J gene TRBJ1-4, with D possibly matching TRBD1 (6 bases). Trimming left V 4 bases short and J 5 bases short, with 15 bases between. From germline, CDR1 is SGHRS and CDR2 YFSETQ. The CDR3 is made up of 15 amino acids. The CDR3, as DNA: TGCGCCAGCAGCGGCGGGACACTCACAAATGAAAAACTGTTTTTT. Encoded protein: CASSGGTLTNEKLFF. The variable domain in full, completed from reference TRBV5-1 and TRBJ1-4, reads KAGVTQTPRYLIKTRGQQVTLSCSPISGHRSVSWYQQTPGQGLQFLFEYFSETQRNKGNFPGRFSGRQFSNSRSEMNVSTLELGDSALYLCASSGGTLTNEKLFFGSGTQLSVL.

The V and J genes are TRBV19 and TRBJ1-3, with D unclear. The CDR3 length is 13 residues. The germline V gene has CDR1 LNHDA and CDR2 SQIVND (reference sequence). Trimming pared 7 bases from V and 4 bases from J, leaving 11 bases between. This chain's CDR3 is CASIPSWGNTIYF. CDR3 DNA sequence: TGTGCCAGTATCCCCAGTTGGGGAAACACCATATATTTT.

J is TRBJ1-3 and V is TRBV6-1, with a tentative D call TRBD1 (5 bases). V was pared by 2 bases and J by 4 bases, with 15 bases between. The CDR3 loop spans 16 amino acids. The germline CDR1 and CDR2 sequences are MNHNS and SASEGT. This CDR3 reads CASSENEKGWGNTIYF. CDR3 sequence (DNA): TGTGCCAGCAGTGAAAACGAAAAGGGGTGGGGAAACACCATATATTTT.

V gene TRBV11-3 combines with J gene TRBJ2-2; D gene ambiguous. The CDR3 spans 16 residues. Germline V lookup: CDR1 SGHNT, CDR2 YENEEA. Between the trimmed V and J ends, which lost 1 base and 7 bases, there was a span of 16 bases. The DNA of the CDR3 is TGTGCCAGCAGCTTAGGGGTCAATTCTATGGGCGGGGAGCTGTTTTTT. Residues: CASSLGVNSMGGELFF.

This chain uses TRBV28 with TRBJ1-2; the match to TRBD1 covers 7 bases. There are 14 residues in the CDR3. Germline CDR1 reads MDHEN; CDR2 reads SYDVKM. V was clipped by 3 bases and J by 5 bases; unmatched bases: 6. The CDR3 DNA reads TGTGCCAGCAGTTTGGCTGAGACAGGGTATGGCTACACCTTC. Translated: CASSLAETGYGYTF.

The rearrangement uses TRBV27 and TRBJ1-5, with a tentative D call TRBD1 (6 bases). Germline values: CDR1 MNHEY, CDR2 SMNVEV (reference sequence). The CDR3 covers 15 residues. Trimming took off 2 bases at V and 2 bases at J, with 10 bases between the two ends. As DNA, the CDR3 is TGTGCCAGCAGTTTAACAGGGATTGGCAATCAGCCCCAGCATTTT. Translated, it gives CASSLTGIGNQPQHF.

The chain couples TRBV19 to TRBJ1-2; 8 bases match TRBD1. The CDR3 contains 14 residues. Trimming removed 5 bases from V and 4 bases from J; junction bases left unmatched: 6. CDR1 LNHDA and CDR2 SQIVND come from the germline V gene (reference sequence). The CDR3 bases are TGTGCCAGTAGTCCAGGACAGGGTACCTATGGCTACACCTTC. This encodes CASSPGQGTYGYTF.

The chain recombines TRBV29-1 with TRBJ1-1; TRBD1 matches at 9 bases. This CDR3 is built from 16 residues. After removal of 3 bases from V and 2 bases from J, the junction contained 10 bases not matched to a gene. The germline V gene has CDR1 SQVTM and CDR2 ANQGSEA. CDR3 protein: CSVDIRDRVDNTEAFF. Here the CDR3 DNA reads TGCAGCGTTGATATTCGGGACAGGGTCGATAACACTGAAGCTTTCTTT.